The T cell receptor beta chain described here comes from a study of blood T cell repertoires in COVID-19. The overall study: Acute and convalescent COVID-19 samples came from the United States, Italy and Spain.

Libraries were prepared by immunoSEQ multiplex PCR; TCRdb keeps only in-frame clonotypes and omits some of them. The table shows 170,000 or so clones, with about 88% occurring only once. The TCR originated in a woman between 45 and 60 years old who had recovered from COVID-19. Sequenced material: PBMCs or T cells enriched from blood (not recorded which).

CDR3: CASASRLRDTQYF. The CDR3 DNA follows: TGTGCCAGTGCTTCGAGGCTCCGAGATACGCAGTATTTT. The J gene is TRBJ2-3, the V gene TRBV19, with unresolved D. Trimming cost V 8 bases and J 5 bases, with 14 bases left between them. This CDR3 has 13 amino acids. CDR1 is LNHDA, CDR2 SQIVND, per germline (reference sequence).